This T cell receptor beta chain was retrieved from a study of blood T cell repertoires in COVID-19. Method: immunoSEQ multiplex PCR; TCRdb's copy keeps in-frame clones and lacks some. The repertoire holds roughly 170,000 clones, with 65% to 85% as singletons. V gave up 7 bases and J gave up 0 bases; unmatched junction bases: 18. Looked up from germline, CDR1 is MNHEY and CDR2 is SMNVEV (reference sequence). This CDR3 comprises 18 residues. This TCR derives from a woman in her fifties or sixties in a cohort exposed to, infected with or recovered from COVID-19 (not recorded which). Sequencing was carried out using PBMCs or T cells enriched from blood (not recorded which). This chain uses TRBV27 with TRBJ2-7; 7 positions agree with TRBD1. The CDR3 loop reads CASTLGPRGPGSSYEQYF. The CDR3 DNA reads TGTGCCAGCACCCTAGGCCCTAGGGGGCCAGGGAGCTCCTACGAGCAGTACTTC.